Following are 6 T cell receptor beta chains from one sample sequenced in a study of CD8+CD57+ T cells in acquired aplastic anemia. Those patients picked for sequencing had displayed CD8+CD57+ cell expansion on flow cytometry. TCR beta VDJ and CDR3 profiles were obtained from a genomic DNA template. TCRdb itself ran the reads through MiXCR, one entry per CDR3 protein. The data show about 160,000 distinct CDR3 sequences, 71% seen once. What was sequenced was sorted CD4+, CD8+, or CD8+CD57+ T cells (not recorded which) from PBMCs. The receptors shown here come from a human donor with aplastic anemia.

The chain uses TRBV2 and TRBJ1-1; D is uncertain. Trimming left V 6 bases short and J 11 bases short, with 10 bases between. CDR3 length: 10 residues. Germline loops: CDR1 SNHLY, CDR2 FYNNEI. For the CDR3, the DNA is TGTGCCAGCAGGTCCTCGGATGCTTTCTTT. Encoded protein: CASRSSDAFF.

This clonotype was seen a few times. The chain is built from TRBV6-5 and TRBJ2-3; 7 bases match TRBD2. The CDR3 runs to 14 residues. The germline CDR1 and CDR2 sequences are MNHEY and SVGAGI. The V and J ends lost 5 bases and 0 bases, in that order; junction bases with no gene match: 2. CDR3 sequence: CASSQRDSTDTQYF. DNA for the CDR3: TGTGCCAGCAGTCAGCGGGATAGCACAGATACGCAGTATTTT.

The chain has TRBV2 and TRBJ2-2; D gene unclear. V dropped 9 bases and J dropped 3 bases, with 11 bases sitting between them. This CDR3 spans 13 amino acids. CDR1 and CDR2 from the germline V gene are SNHLY and FYNNEI. For the CDR3, the DNA is TGTGCCAGTCAGCAGGAGTACACCGGGGAGCTGTTTTTT. It translates to CASQQEYTGELFF.

The V gene is TRBV24-1, the J gene TRBJ1-2; no clear D gene. CDR1 is KGHDR, CDR2 SFDVKD, per germline. V was pared by 3 bases and J by 8 bases, with 12 bases between. The CDR3 covers 13 residues. As DNA, the CDR3 is TGTGCCACCAGTGATGAAGTAAAAGGGGGCTACACCTTC. Encoded protein: CATSDEVKGGYTF.

This clonotype has only a few counts. This rearrangement joins TRBV15 to TRBJ2-7; D unclear. Germline CDR1 and CDR2: LNHNV and YYDKDF (reference sequence). The CDR3 contains 11 residues. V shed 1 base and J shed 7 bases, with 5 bases lying between them. In DNA, the CDR3 is TGTGCCACCAGCAGAGGGAGAGAGCAGTACTTC. It translates to CATSRGREQYF.

CDR3 in DNA: TGTGCCAGCAGCCTAGAAGGGGAGATTAGCACAGATACGCAGTATTTT. Encoded protein: CASSLEGEISTDTQYF. The V gene is TRBV7-2, the J gene TRBJ2-3, with D possibly called TRBD1 or TRBD2 (5 bases each). There are 16 residues in the CDR3. Germline V gene lookup returns CDR1 SGHTA and CDR2 FQGNSA. Trimming stripped 5 bases from V and 0 bases from J, with 15 bases between.